This TCR beta chain was obtained from a study of regulatory T cells in long-lasting Graves disease. CDR3 length: 14 residues. Germline-derived CDR1 and CDR2 are MNHEY and SMNVEV (reference sequence). Trimming took off 0 bases at V and 5 bases at J, with 5 bases between the two ends. Noted time point: newly diagnosed GD, antithyroid drugs for less than 3 months. The TCR library used RNA extracted from PBMCs. Assembly of TCR beta libraries relied on iRepertoire HTBI primers together with Arm-PCR of CDR3 regions. Via MiXCR, TCRdb re-called the multiplex PCR reads, giving one row per CDR3 protein. Altogether 350,000 to 550,000 distinct CDR3 sequences are present, 15% to 20% being singletons, with the ten largest covering 23%. A further study also used this sample, focusing on T cells in Graves' hyperthyroidism and ophthalmopathy.

The chain combines TRBV27 with TRBJ1-6; D remains unclear. Sequencing was performed on peripheral blood mononuclear cells (PBMCs), taken at new diagnosis, from a patient treated with antithyroid drugs. This clonotype was sampled from a woman between 18 and 29 years old with Graves disease. This chain's CDR3 is CASSLSPNNSPLHF. The CDR3 nucleotides read TGTGCCAGCAGTTTATCACCAAATAATTCACCCCTCCACTTT.